The clone carrying this T cell receptor (beta chain) occurred a few times. Antigen specificity is unknown. PBMCs were stained for CD3, CD4 and CD8, and CD4+ and CD8+ T cells were sorted. This sample is part of a study of CD8+ T cells in alopecia areata. Overall study context: It was oral tofacitinib, at 5 to 10 mg twice daily, that treated patients received. Notes on the study in general: When scalp samples are sequenced, resident alphabeta T cells of normal skin are also captured. Among patients, TCR sharing was less clear than in mice, a difference possibly due in part to HLA diversity in the patient population.

cDNA reverse transcribed from extracted RNA served as the sequencing template. Here immunoSEQ multiplex PCR was the method, and the copy in TCRdb shows in-frame clones only, minus some. The data show around 100,000 clones, roughly two fifths seen once. Trimming pared 5 bases from V and 6 bases from J, leaving 13 bases between. Germline V CDR1 and CDR2: SEHNR, FQNEAQ (reference sequence). There are 14 residues in the CDR3. The V and J genes are TRBV7-9 and TRBJ1-4, with D perhaps TRBD1 (5 bases). The TCR originated in a human donor with alopecia areata. The specimen was CD4+ T cells sorted from blood. CDR3 coding DNA: TGTGCCAGCAGCAGCAGGGTCAGCGATGAAAAACTGTTTTTT. The encoded protein is CASSSRVSDEKLFF.